The clone carrying this T cell receptor beta chain appeared a few times. Its target is unknown. This entry belongs to a study of CD8+ T cells in alopecia areata. Whole-study results and caveats: For patients receiving tofacitinib, scalp clonality and expanded CD8+ clones among the top 100 significantly decreased.

Treatment reported: oral pan-JAK inhibitor, 5-10 mg twice daily. Alopecia areata patients provided lesional scalp punch biopsies and peripheral blood. V lost 5 bases, J lost 0 bases, and 16 bases lay in between. The CDR3 is 16 residues long. Germline V gene sequence: CDR1 LNHDA, CDR2 SQIVND (reference sequence). Sequencing relied on a cDNA template that was reverse transcribed from extracted RNA. Measured with immunoSEQ multiplex PCR; TCRdb has only the in-frame clones, and not every one. This sample has around 12,000 clones, with about 70% found just once. Source: skin, taken at week 4, from a patient treated with tofacitinib. This TCR derives from a human donor with alopecia areata. This chain uses TRBV19 with TRBJ2-5; D is possibly TRBD2 (5 bases). This CDR3 is CASSPGNQAYQETQYF. CDR3 nucleotides: TGTGCCAGTAGTCCGGGGAACCAAGCTTACCAAGAGACCCAGTACTTC.